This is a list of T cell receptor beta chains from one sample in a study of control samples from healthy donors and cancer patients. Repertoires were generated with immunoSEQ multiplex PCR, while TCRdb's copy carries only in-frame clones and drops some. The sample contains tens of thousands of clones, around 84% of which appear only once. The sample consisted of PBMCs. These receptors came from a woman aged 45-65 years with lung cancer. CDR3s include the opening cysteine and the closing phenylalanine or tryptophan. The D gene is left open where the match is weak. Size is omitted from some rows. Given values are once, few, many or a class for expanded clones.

cdr3_aa: CASEVRRNTEAFF; cdr3_nt: TGTGCCAGCGAAGTGCGGAGGAACACTGAAGCTTTCTTT; j_call: TRBJ1-1; v_call: TRBV2; d_call: .; clone_size: .
cdr3_aa: CASSPNRGTGNTIYF; cdr3_nt: TGTGCCAGCAGCCCAAACAGGGGAACTGGAAACACCATATATTTT; j_call: TRBJ1-3; v_call: TRBV7-9; d_call: TRBD1; clone_size: .
cdr3_aa: CASSLRTGSYGYTF; cdr3_nt: TGTGCCAGTAGTTTGAGGACAGGGAGCTATGGCTACACCTTC; j_call: TRBJ1-2; v_call: TRBV19; d_call: TRBD1; clone_size: .
cdr3_aa: CASSLGANYGYTF; cdr3_nt: TGTGCCAGCAGCCTCGGAGCTAACTATGGCTACACCTTC; j_call: TRBJ1-2; v_call: TRBV6-2/TRBV6-3; d_call: .; clone_size: .
cdr3_aa: CASSPGTFANTGELFF; cdr3_nt: TGTGCCAGCAGCCCCGGGACATTCGCGAACACCGGGGAGCTGTTTTTT; j_call: TRBJ2-2; v_call: TRBV11-2; d_call: .; clone_size: .
cdr3_aa: CASSPRGEGYTF; cdr3_nt: TGTGCCAGCAGCCCCCGTGGGGAGGGCTACACCTTC; j_call: TRBJ1-2; v_call: TRBV27; d_call: .; clone_size: .
cdr3_aa: CASSLELNYGYTF; cdr3_nt: TGTGCCAGCAGCTTAGAGCTTAACTATGGCTACACCTTC; j_call: TRBJ1-2; v_call: TRBV7-2; d_call: .; clone_size: .
cdr3_aa: CASVSNRAFYNEQFF; cdr3_nt: TGTGCCAGCGTAAGTAACCGAGCTTTTTACAATGAGCAGTTCTTC; j_call: TRBJ2-1; v_call: TRBV6-5; d_call: .; clone_size: .
cdr3_aa: CASSFRGLNTEAFF; cdr3_nt: TGTGCCAGCAGCTTCAGGGGGCTGAACACTGAAGCTTTCTTT; j_call: TRBJ1-1; v_call: TRBV11-2; d_call: TRBD1; clone_size: .
cdr3_aa: CASSRSGTSGVGISNEQFF; cdr3_nt: TGTGCCAGCAGTCGCTCCGGGACTAGCGGGGTCGGCATCAGCAATGAGCAGTTCTTC; j_call: TRBJ2-1; v_call: TRBV6-2/TRBV6-3; d_call: TRBD2; clone_size: once
cdr3_aa: CASSLVLQETQYF; cdr3_nt: TGTGCCAGCAGCTTAGTCCTCCAAGAGACCCAGTACTTC; j_call: TRBJ2-5; v_call: TRBV7-9; d_call: .; clone_size: .
cdr3_aa: CASRHNPDLLAFF; cdr3_nt: TGTGCCAGCAGACACAACCCGGACTTGCTAGCTTTCTTT; j_call: TRBJ1-1; v_call: TRBV5-5; d_call: .; clone_size: .
cdr3_aa: CASSAVGSGYTF; cdr3_nt: TGTGCCTCCAGCGCGGTGGGGAGCGGCTACACCTTC; j_call: TRBJ1-2; v_call: TRBV28; d_call: .; clone_size: .